These 32 T cell receptor beta chains originate from one sample sequenced in a study of regulatory T cells in long-lasting Graves disease. Investigators prepared the TCR beta libraries by applying iRepertoire HTBI primers and Arm-PCR of CDR3 regions. TCRdb passed the multiplex PCR reads through MiXCR, listing each CDR3 protein once. The repertoire holds about 440,000 distinct CDR3 sequences, less than 20% seen once, with under 30% in the top ten. Regarding time point: newly diagnosed GD, antithyroid drugs for less than 3 months. The TCR library used RNA extracted from PBMCs. The sample was also reused in another study, on T cells in Graves' hyperthyroidism and ophthalmopathy.

Sequences were derived from peripheral blood mononuclear cells (PBMCs), sampled at new diagnosis, from a patient treated with antithyroid drugs. These receptors were obtained from a young woman with Graves disease.

J is TRBJ2-5 and V is TRBV19; D possibly corresponds to TRBD2 (5 bases). V lost 0 bases, J lost 5 bases, and 10 bases lay in between. CDR1 and CDR2 from the germline V gene are LNHDA and SQIVND (reference sequence). This CDR3 is built from 14 residues. The CDR3 DNA reads TGTGCCAGTAGTATAGAGACTACGGGGGAGACCCAGTACTTC. Translating it yields CASSIETTGETQYF.

The J gene is TRBJ1-2, the V gene TRBV6-9; 7 bases align to TRBD1. This CDR3 has 15 amino acids. Germline V gene sequence: CDR1 MNHGY, CDR2 SVAAGI. V lost 3 bases and J lost 4; bases outside the gene matches: 8. DNA for the CDR3: TGTGCCAGCAGTTACTCAGCGTCAGGGGGCTATGGCTACACCTTC. This sequence encodes CASSYSASGGYGYTF.

This clonotype was picked up a small number of times. The chain couples TRBV20-1 to TRBJ2-3; 11 bases align to TRBD2. The CDR3 is 16 amino acids. In germline, CDR1 is DFQATT, CDR2 SNEGSKA (reference sequence). V dropped 8 bases and J dropped 6; count of bases not matched to a gene: 16. CDR3 protein: CSTNAPLAGVSDTQYF. The DNA of the CDR3 is TGCAGTACGAATGCCCCACTAGCGGGAGTTTCCGATACGCAGTATTTT.

On this clonotype itself: Since a much larger clone is just one base distant, this may be a read error. The CDR3 sequence is CASSQGGRPEALF. In nucleotides, the CDR3 is TGTGCCAGCAGCCAAGGCGGGAGGCCTGAAGCTCTCTTT. V gene TRBV3-1 combines with J gene TRBJ1-1, with unresolved D. Germline V CDR1 and CDR2: LGHDT, YNNKEL (reference sequence). This CDR3 spans 13 amino acids.

This clonotype was counted many times. J is TRBJ2-3 and V is TRBV20-1; D gene unclear. Trimming took off 1 base at V and 6 bases at J, with 17 bases between the two ends. Germline CDR1 and CDR2: DFQATT and SNEGSKA (reference sequence). The CDR3 loop spans 15 amino acids. The CDR3 DNA follows: TGCAGTGCTAGAGCCCCCTCCCGGAATCCGGATACGCAGTATTTT. It encodes CSARAPSRNPDTQYF.

This rearrangement joins TRBV5-1 to TRBJ2-1; the match to TRBD2 covers 12 bases. The V gene end was trimmed by 0 bases and the J gene end by 4 bases; junction bases not matched to a gene: 8. CDR1 is SGHRS, CDR2 YFSETQ, per germline. The CDR3 is made up of 18 amino acids. CDR3 nucleotides: TGCGCCAGCAGCTTGGCGGCTAGCGGGAGGGGGGGGTACAATGAGCAGTTCTTC. Protein: CASSLAASGRGGYNEQFF.

This clonotype has more than one count but fewer than ten. This rearrangement joins TRBV29-1 to TRBJ2-3, with D tentatively TRBD1 (6 bases). Germline loops: CDR1 SQVTM, CDR2 ANQGSEA. Deletions cut 4 bases from V and 4 bases from J, with 15 bases between. The CDR3 consists of 14 residues. The CDR3 loop is CSVGDRSLADTQYF. The CDR3 DNA follows: TGCAGCGTTGGCGACAGGTCATTGGCAGATACGCAGTATTTT.

This clonotype was found many times. CDR3 bases: TGTGCCAGCAGCAAAGGGGACAGAAGCAATCAGCCCCAGCATTTT. Translated, it gives CASSKGDRSNQPQHF. The chain links TRBV7-2 to TRBJ1-5, with 7 bases lining up with TRBD1. J gave up 1 base and V 5 bases, and 5 bases lay outside the gene matches. There are 15 residues in the CDR3. In germline, CDR1 is SGHTA, CDR2 FQGNSA.

This clonotype was detected ten times or more. The chain links TRBV27 to TRBJ2-1, with D perhaps TRBD1 (6 bases). CDR3 length equals 15 residues. Germline-derived CDR1 and CDR2 are MNHEY and SMNVEV (reference sequence). V was cut by 5 bases and J by 2 bases, with 13 bases left in between. In nucleotides, the CDR3 is TGTGCCAGCAGTCCCCACAGGGCCCCCTACAATGAGCAGTTCTTC. Its translation is CASSPHRAPYNEQFF.

This clonotype was seen ten or more times. V is TRBV29-1 and J is TRBJ2-1; the match to TRBD2 covers 10 bases. The CDR3 contains 13 residues. V gave up 7 bases and J gave up 4 bases; unmatched junction bases: 4. Germline CDR1 and CDR2: SQVTM and ANQGSEA. CDR3 DNA sequence: TGCAGCGCCAAGGGACTAGCGTACAATGAGCAGTTCTTC. Encoded protein: CSAKGLAYNEQFF.

V gene TRBV28 combines with J gene TRBJ1-1, with TRBD1 as a possible D gene (5 bases). Germline assignment: CDR1 MDHEN and CDR2 SYDVKM. CDR3 size: 14 residues. V was cut by 5 bases and J by 3 bases, with 13 bases left in between. DNA of the CDR3: TGTGCCAGCAGTGCGCTCATAGGGGACACTGAAGCTTTCTTT. Translating it yields CASSALIGDTEAFF.

The chain joins TRBV28 to TRBJ1-1, with 7 bases matching TRBD1. The CDR3 runs to 16 residues. The V and J ends lost 4 bases and 0 bases, in that order; junction bases with no gene match: 8. CDR1 is MDHEN and CDR2 is SYDVKM in the germline V gene. Written as DNA, the CDR3 is TGTGCCAGCAGTTCGACAGGGCCACCCATGAACACTGAAGCTTTCTTT. The encoded protein is CASSSTGPPMNTEAFF.

This clonotype has just a few counts. The chain has TRBV15 and TRBJ2-5, with D possibly TRBD2 on 5 matching bases. V was shortened by 5 bases and J by 0 bases, with 19 bases between the two germline ends. Germline CDR1 LNHNV, CDR2 YYDKDF (reference sequence). The CDR3 runs to 17 residues. This CDR3 is CATSSMPRRTYQETQYF. As DNA, the CDR3 is TGTGCCACCAGCTCCATGCCTAGGAGGACGTACCAAGAGACCCAGTACTTC.

This clonotype was observed a few times. This chain links TRBV28 with TRBJ2-7, with D possibly TRBD2 on 6 matching bases. The CDR3 sequence is 15 residues long. Trimming shortened V by 6 bases and J by 2 bases, and 17 bases separated the two germline ends. Germline V gene lookup returns CDR1 MDHEN and CDR2 SYDVKM. In nucleotides, the CDR3 is TGTGCCAGCAGAACCCCCCGAGGAGGGACCTACGAGCAGTACTTC. Translated: CASRTPRGGTYEQYF.

This clonotype was detected ten times or more. The chain combines TRBV20-1 with TRBJ2-7, with D possibly being TRBD1 or TRBD2 (5 bases each). Germline V lookup: CDR1 DFQATT, CDR2 SNEGSKA (reference sequence). Trimming stripped 4 bases from V and 2 bases from J, with 18 bases between. The length of the CDR3 is 15 residues. The CDR3 DNA follows: TGCAGTGCTACTATCAGGGACGGCGGGCCCTACGAGCAGTACTTC. Translating gives CSATIRDGGPYEQYF.

This clonotype was seen many times. The chain combines TRBV20-1 with TRBJ2-4; D is unresolved. Looked up from germline, CDR1 is DFQATT and CDR2 is SNEGSKA (reference sequence). Trimming took 0 bases from V and 9 from J, leaving 18 bases between them. The CDR3 extends over 15 amino acids. CDR3 sequence reads: CSARDLTDIGGIQYF. The CDR3 coding sequence is TGCAGTGCTAGAGACTTAACCGACATTGGTGGCATTCAGTACTTC.

This clonotype came up once. The genes are TRBV7-2 and TRBJ2-5; the D gene is possibly TRBD1 (6 bases). Per germline, CDR1 SGHTA and CDR2 FQGNSA. V was clipped by 1 base and J by 11 bases, with 11 bases between them. CDR3 size: 12 residues. This CDR3 is CASSLVLTGQYF. CDR3 DNA sequence: TGTGCCAGCAGCTTAGTGCTGACAGGACAGTACTTC. Variable domain in full (rest from reference TRBV7-2 and TRBJ2-5): GAGVSQSPSNKVTEKGKDVELRCDPISGHTALYWYRQSLGQGLEFLIYFQGNSAPDKSGLPSDRFSAERTGGSVSTLTIQRTQQEDSAVYLCASSLVLTGQYFGPGTRLLVL.

This clonotype has ten or more counts. The rearrangement joins TRBV28 to TRBJ2-7; D might be TRBD1 (6 bases). The V end lost 4 bases, the J end lost 0 bases, and 13 bases lay between the germline ends. Germline values: CDR1 MDHEN, CDR2 SYDVKM. This CDR3 region has 15 residues. CDR3 coding DNA: TGTGCCAGCAGTTCCATCGGGACACACTCCTACGAGCAGTACTTC. Translation gives CASSSIGTHSYEQYF.

This clonotype has just a few counts. V is TRBV6-9 and J is TRBJ2-2; TRBD2 is a possible D gene (5 bases). Trimming took 3 bases from V and 2 from J, leaving 10 bases between them. Germline V gives CDR1 MNHGY, CDR2 SVAAGI. CDR3 length: 15 amino acids. CDR3 region: CASSYSGGNTGELFF. The CDR3 region has the DNA TGTGCCAGCAGTTACTCTGGAGGAAACACCGGGGAGCTGTTTTTT.

This clonotype was recorded at least ten times. V and J are TRBV6-5 and TRBJ1-1; D is unresolved. The CDR3 has 14 amino acids. V was trimmed by 2 bases and J by 11 bases, leaving 18 bases between them. CDR1 MNHEY and CDR2 SVGAGI come from the germline V gene. In DNA, the CDR3 is TGTGCCAGCAGTTACGAGGGAACCTCGGGCGGGGCTTTCTTT. Its protein product is CASSYEGTSGGAFF.

The table lists this clonotype with many counts. The J gene is TRBJ1-6, the V gene TRBV2, with a possible D match to TRBD1 (5 bases). Germline V CDR1 and CDR2: SNHLY, FYNNEI. The CDR3 is 14 amino acids. V was clipped by 4 bases and J by 7 bases, with 11 bases between them. The CDR3 DNA reads TGTGCCAGCAGTGTCCGACAGCGGAATTCACCCCTCCACTTT. As protein: CASSVRQRNSPLHF. Supplemented by reference TRBV2 and TRBJ1-6, the full variable domain reads EPEVTQTPSHQVTQMGQEVILRCVPISNHLYFYWYRQILGQKVEFLVSFYNNEISEKSEIFDDQFSVERPDGSNFTLKIRSTKLEDSAMYFCASSVRQRNSPLHFGNGTRLTVT.

As concerns this clonotype: A much bigger clone sits one base away, suggesting this may be a read error. V is TRBV6-9 and J is TRBJ2-1, with 10 bases that match TRBD2. This CDR3 contains 15 residues. The germline V gene has CDR1 MNHGY and CDR2 SVAAGI. The junction had 4 bases not matched to a gene; V was cut back by 3 bases and J by 5 bases. The CDR3: CASSYLAGENNEQFF. In DNA form, the CDR3 reads TGTGCCAGCAGTTACCTAGCGGGAGAGAACAATGAGCAGTTCTTC.

This clonotype was counted ten times or more. The chain recombines TRBV6-1 with TRBJ2-3; TRBD1 matches 7 bases. CDR3 size: 13 residues. The germline gives CDR1 MNHNS, CDR2 SASEGT. V lost 8 bases, J lost 3 bases, and 5 bases stayed unmatched. The CDR3 sequence is CASGEQGTDTQYF. CDR3 DNA: TGTGCCAGCGGGGAACAGGGGACAGATACGCAGTATTTT.

At least ten counts were recorded for this clonotype. The chain combines TRBV7-3 with TRBJ2-3; 9 bases fit TRBD2. After removal of 5 bases from V and 4 bases from J, the junction contained 10 bases not matched to a gene. This CDR3 is 16 amino acids long. The germline CDR1 and CDR2 sequences are SGHTA and FQGTGA. In DNA, the CDR3 is TGTGCCAGCAGCCCTGGGGGCGGGAGGGCCCCAGATACGCAGTATTTT. It is translated as CASSPGGGRAPDTQYF. The full variable domain, its missing parts supplied by reference TRBV7-3 and TRBJ2-3, is GAGVSQTPSNKVTEKGKYVELRCDPISGHTALYWYRQSLGQGPEFLIYFQGTGAADDSGLPNDRFFAVRPEGSVSTLKIQRTERGDSAVYLCASSPGGGRAPDTQYFGPGTRLTVL.

The chain uses TRBV12-3 or TRBV12-4 and TRBJ2-5; 10 bases are a match to TRBD2. V lost 8 bases to trimming and J lost 3 bases; unmatched junction nucleotides: 9. CDR3 length: 15 amino acids. The CDR3 is CASGLGAGGKETQYF. CDR3 DNA sequence: TGTGCCAGCGGCCTCGGAGCGGGAGGGAAAGAGACCCAGTACTTC.

This clonotype was counted at least ten times. The chain uses TRBV12-3 or TRBV12-4 and TRBJ2-6, with no clear D. The CDR3 has 14 residues. V dropped 2 bases and J dropped 2 bases, with 4 bases sitting between them. The CDR3 DNA sequence: TGTGCCAGCAGTTTACCCCCTGGGGCCAACGTCCTGACTTTC. It translates to CASSLPPGANVLTF.

This clonotype was counted at least ten times. The chain employs TRBV11-3 and TRBJ2-1; possibly TRBD1 for D (6 bases). The CDR3 has 15 amino acids. The V and J ends lost 5 bases and 5 bases respectively, with 16 bases between them. Germline-derived CDR1 and CDR2 are SGHNT and YENEEA. The CDR3 coding sequence is TGTGCCAGCAGCCCCCGTGGGGGCGCAAACAATGAGCAGTTCTTC. Its protein is CASSPRGGANNEQFF. Variable domain in full (rest from reference TRBV11-3 and TRBJ2-1): EAGVVQSPRYKIIEKKQPVAFWCNPISGHNTLYWYLQNLGQGPELLIRYENEEAVDDSQLPKDRFSAERLKGVDSTLKIQPAELGDSAVYLCASSPRGGANNEQFFGPGTRLTVL.

This clonotype was observed a handful of times. A read error is likely here: a far larger clone is one base away. V and J are TRBV20-1 and TRBJ2-1; tentatively, D is TRBD2 (7 bases). Germline CDR1 reads DFQATT; CDR2 reads SNEGSKA (reference sequence). CDR3 length: 14 residues. V was cut by 5 bases and J by 10 bases, with 21 bases left in between. The CDR3 DNA is TGCAGTGCTCGGGGGGCCTTGGACGATTACGAGCAGTTCTTC. Encoded protein: CSARGALDDYEQFF.

This clonotype was recorded at least ten times. V gene TRBV20-1 combines with J gene TRBJ2-3, with a possible D match to TRBD2 (6 bases). The CDR3 covers 12 residues. V lost 4 bases, J lost 7 bases, and 12 bases lay in between. Germline-derived CDR1 and CDR2 are DFQATT and SNEGSKA (reference sequence). DNA of the CDR3: TGCAGTGCTATGCGGGACGGAAATACGCAGTATTTT. Translated: CSAMRDGNTQYF.

The table lists this clonotype with many counts. This chain links TRBV18 with TRBJ1-6, with TRBD1 as a possible D gene (5 bases). The germline V and J ends were trimmed by 3 bases and 10 bases, with 16 bases remaining between them. CDR3 length equals 15 residues. Germline V gene lookup returns CDR1 KGHSH and CDR2 LQKENI. The chain's CDR3 is CASSPTDSTLSPLHF. CDR3 in DNA: TGTGCCAGCTCACCGACCGACAGTACGCTATCACCCCTCCACTTT.

In this sample, this clonotype turned up a few times. The chain carries TRBV19 and TRBJ1-5, with D perhaps matching TRBD1 (5 bases). CDR1 is LNHDA and CDR2 is SQIVND in the germline V gene (reference sequence). The CDR3 is 14 residues long. Trimming stripped 3 bases from V and 3 bases from J, with 9 bases between. The CDR3 is CASSIVGHNQPQHF. The CDR3 bases are TGTGCCAGTAGTATCGTGGGGCACAATCAGCCCCAGCATTTT.

This clonotype has just a few counts. This likely came from a read error, as a far larger clone is one base away. The rearrangement joins TRBV28 to TRBJ2-1; D remains unclear. The CDR3 covers 12 residues. Germline CDR1 and CDR2: MDHEN and SYDVKM. The V gene lost 3 bases and the J gene lost 10 bases, with 10 bases spanning the gap. DNA of the CDR3: TGTGCCAGCAGTTTCCCCCCCCACGAGCAGTTCTTC. Its protein is CASSFPPHEQFF.